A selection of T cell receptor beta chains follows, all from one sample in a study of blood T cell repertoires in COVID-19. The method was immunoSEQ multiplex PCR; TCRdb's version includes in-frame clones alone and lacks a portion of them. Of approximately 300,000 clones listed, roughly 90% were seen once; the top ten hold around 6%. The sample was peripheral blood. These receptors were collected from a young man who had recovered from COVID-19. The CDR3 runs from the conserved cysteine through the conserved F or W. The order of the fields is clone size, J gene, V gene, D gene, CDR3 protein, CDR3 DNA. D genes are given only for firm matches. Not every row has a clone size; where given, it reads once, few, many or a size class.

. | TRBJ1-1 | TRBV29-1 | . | CSPARVLNTEAFF | TGCAGCCCTGCCCGGGTTTTGAACACTGAAGCTTTCTTT
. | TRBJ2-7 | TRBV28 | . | CASRYPYGLLDEQYF | TGTGCCAGCCGTTACCCCTACGGACTACTCGACGAGCAGTACTTC
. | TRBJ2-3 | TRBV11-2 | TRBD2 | CASSPLGGGNTDTQYF | TGTGCCAGCAGCCCCCTCGGCGGGGGGAACACAGATACGCAGTATTTT
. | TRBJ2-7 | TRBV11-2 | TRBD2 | CASSSYPSGRLYEQYF | TGTGCCAGCAGCTCTTACCCCAGCGGGAGACTCTACGAGCAGTACTTC
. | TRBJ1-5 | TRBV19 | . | CASSTEFGGRNQPQHF | TGTGCCAGTAGTACCGAATTTGGGGGGAGGAATCAGCCCCAGCATTTT
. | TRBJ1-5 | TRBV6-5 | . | CASVRQGLQNQPQHF | TGTGCCAGCGTAAGGCAGGGGCTACAGAATCAGCCCCAGCATTTT
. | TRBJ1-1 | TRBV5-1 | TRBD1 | CASSPGQGAGEAFF | TGCGCCAGCAGCCCCGGACAGGGGGCGGGTGAAGCTTTCTTT
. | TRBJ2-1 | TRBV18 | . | CASSPFYPGDNEQFF | TGTGCCAGCTCACCATTTTACCCGGGAGACAATGAGCAGTTCTTC
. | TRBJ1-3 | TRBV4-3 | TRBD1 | CASSPGQGPWGTIYF | TGCGCCAGCAGCCCCGGACAGGGACCCTGGGGCACCATATATTTT
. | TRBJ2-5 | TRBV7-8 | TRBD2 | CASSSGLGETQYF | TGTGCCAGCAGCTCGGGACTAGGGGAGACCCAGTACTTC
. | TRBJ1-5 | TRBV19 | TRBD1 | CASSIWVMFGQEKPQHF | TGTGCCAGTAGTATTTGGGTAATGTTTGGACAGGAAAAACCCCAGCATTTT
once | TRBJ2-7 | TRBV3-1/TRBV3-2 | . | CASSQGEDEQYF | TGTGCCAGCAGCCAAGGCGAGGACGAGCAGTACTTC
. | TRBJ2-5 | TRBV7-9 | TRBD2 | CASKGLPPAETQYF | TGTGCCAGCAAGGGACTACCCCCCGCAGAGACCCAGTACTTC
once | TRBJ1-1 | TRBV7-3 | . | CASSFTGRDTEAFF | TGTGCCAGCAGCTTTACAGGGAGAGACACTGAAGCTTTCTTT
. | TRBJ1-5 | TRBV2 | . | CASSEGPGGSQHF | TGTGCCAGCAGTGAAGGGCCGGGGGGGTCCCAGCATTTT
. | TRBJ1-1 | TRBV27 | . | CASSLGQGRAEAFF | TGTGCCAGCAGTTTAGGTCAGGGTAGAGCTGAAGCTTTCTTT
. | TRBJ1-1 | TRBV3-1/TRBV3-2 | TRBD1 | CASSHRIQGAEAFF | TGTGCCAGCAGCCATCGGATCCAGGGGGCTGAAGCTTTCTTT
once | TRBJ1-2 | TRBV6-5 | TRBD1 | CASTPSDRAAYGYTF | TGTGCCAGCACCCCGTCAGACAGGGCCGCCTATGGCTACACCTTC
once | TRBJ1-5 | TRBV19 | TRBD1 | CASSKGQTSNQPQHF | TGTGCCAGTAGTAAGGGACAGACTAGCAATCAGCCCCAGCATTTT
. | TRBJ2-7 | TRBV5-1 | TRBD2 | CASQLLAGTSYEQYF | TGCGCCAGCCAATTACTAGCGGGAACTTCCTACGAGCAGTACTTC
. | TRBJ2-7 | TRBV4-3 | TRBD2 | CASSPGLAGGGYEQYF | TGCGCCAGCAGCCCGGGACTAGCGGGGGGAGGTTACGAGCAGTACTTC
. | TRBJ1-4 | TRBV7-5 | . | CARSFPGTLGTQNEKLFF | TGTGCCAGAAGCTTTCCCGGGACACTGGGGACCCAGAATGAAAAACTGTTTTTT
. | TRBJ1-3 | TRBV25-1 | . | CASSPPVGLLTGNTIYF | TGTGCCAGCAGTCCTCCCGTAGGACTTCTGACTGGAAACACCATATATTTT
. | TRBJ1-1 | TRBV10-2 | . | CASSSGWGTEAFF | TGCGCCAGCAGTTCAGGGTGGGGCACTGAAGCTTTCTTT
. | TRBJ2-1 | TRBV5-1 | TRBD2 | CASSPGTSGIKGEQFF | TGCGCCAGCAGCCCGGGGACTAGCGGGATAAAGGGTGAGCAGTTCTTC
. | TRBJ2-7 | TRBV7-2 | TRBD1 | CASSSIDRGVYEQYF | TGTGCCAGCAGCTCAATTGACAGGGGAGTATACGAGCAGTACTTC
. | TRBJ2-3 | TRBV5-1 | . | CASSDPGGHTDTQYF | TGCGCCAGCAGCGATCCGGGGGGACACACAGATACGCAGTATTTT
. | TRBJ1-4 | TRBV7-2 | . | CASSFLGLNEKLFF | TGTGCCAGCAGCTTTCTTGGGCTGAATGAAAAACTGTTTTTT
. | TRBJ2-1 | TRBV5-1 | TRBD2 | CASMVSGGSYNEQFF | TGCGCCAGCATGGTTAGCGGGGGGTCCTACAATGAGCAGTTCTTC
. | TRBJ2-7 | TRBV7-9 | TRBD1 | CASSLGQSSSYEQYF | TGTGCCAGCAGCTTGGGACAGTCCTCCTCCTACGAGCAGTACTTC
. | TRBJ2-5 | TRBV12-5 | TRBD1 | CASGLGTEETQYF | TGTGCTAGTGGTTTAGGGACAGAAGAGACCCAGTACTTC
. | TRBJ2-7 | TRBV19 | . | CASSSTRDSSYEQYF | TGTGCCAGTAGCTCTACTCGCGACAGTTCCTACGAGCAGTACTTC